A single sample gave rise to the 30 T cell receptor beta chains below, sequenced in a study of tumor-infiltrating lymphocytes in localized non-small cell lung cancer. The assay was immunoSEQ multiplex PCR, and TCRdb's table has in-frame clones only and misses some. The profile covers thousands of clones, with 66% appearing a single time and 55% to 75% taken by the ten largest. Sequenced input: lung tumor tissue. The origin of the receptors is a human donor with non-small cell lung cancer.

The chain joins TRBV5-1 to TRBJ2-1; D call uncertain. Germline V lookup: CDR1 SGHRS, CDR2 YFSETQ. The V and J ends lost 0 bases and 3 bases respectively, with 4 bases between them. The CDR3 has 13 amino acids. The CDR3 sequence: CASSLGVYNEQFF. As DNA, the CDR3 is TGCGCCAGCAGCTTGGGGGTCTACAATGAGCAGTTCTTC. Together with reference TRBV5-1 and TRBJ2-1, the CDR3 gives the full variable domain: KAGVTQTPRYLIKTRGQQVTLSCSPISGHRSVSWYQQTPGQGLQFLFEYFSETQRNKGNFPGRFSGRQFSNSRSEMNVSTLELGDSALYLCASSLGVYNEQFFGPGTRLTVL.

The J gene is TRBJ1-2, the V gene TRBV4-2; D remains ambiguous. Germline V gene lookup returns CDR1 LGHNA and CDR2 YNFKEQ. Trimming removed 0 bases from V and 4 bases from J, with 9 bases in between. This CDR3 is 14 amino acids long. The CDR3: CASSQDRTAYGYTF. CDR3 nucleotide sequence: TGTGCCAGCAGCCAAGACAGAACGGCCTATGGCTACACCTTC.

This chain uses TRBV9 with TRBJ1-5; 7 nucleotides agree with TRBD1. The V gene end was trimmed by 0 bases and the J gene end by 7 bases; junction bases not matched to a gene: 7. CDR1 is SGDLS, CDR2 YYNGEE, per germline. The CDR3 extends over 15 amino acids. CDR3 protein: CASSVEYRGDQPQHF. CDR3 bases: TGTGCCAGCAGCGTAGAATACAGGGGAGACCAGCCCCAGCATTTT. Looking up the rest from reference TRBV9 and TRBJ1-5 gives the full variable domain: DSGVTQTPKHLITATGQRVTLRCSPRSGDLSVYWYQQSLDQGLQFLIQYYNGEERAKGNILERFSAQQFPDLHSELNLSSLELGDSALYFCASSVEYRGDQPQHFGDGTRLSIL.

The genes are TRBV5-1 and TRBJ1-2; perhaps TRBD1 as D (5 bases). The CDR3 is 14 amino acids. Trimming shortened V by 4 bases and J by 3 bases, and 13 bases separated the two germline ends. The germline gives CDR1 SGHRS, CDR2 YFSETQ. The CDR3 DNA is TGCGCCAGCAGCCCGACGGGGGGAGACTATGGCTACACCTTC. Its protein is CASSPTGGDYGYTF.

This clone was detected a few times. The chain uses TRBV7-9 and TRBJ1-6, with D possibly being TRBD1 (5 bases). The germline V gene has CDR1 SEHNR and CDR2 FQNEAQ (reference sequence). This CDR3 has 16 amino acids. Trimming stripped 4 bases from V and 10 bases from J, with 20 bases between. CDR3: CASSSSAAGQVSPLHF. CDR3 DNA sequence: TGTGCCAGCAGCTCGTCGGCGGCGGGGCAGGTATCACCCCTCCACTTT.

This chain joins TRBV6-1 and TRBJ1-2; possible D gene TRBD1, 5 bases. This CDR3 comprises 15 residues. Trimming left V 1 base short and J 5 bases short, with 14 bases between. Germline CDR1 reads MNHNS; CDR2 reads SASEGT. Here the CDR3 reads CASSEGPRVWYGYTF. The DNA for the CDR3 is TGTGCCAGCAGTGAAGGGCCCAGGGTTTGGTATGGCTACACCTTC.

This chain uses TRBV7-3 with TRBJ2-1; 12 bases match TRBD1. Trimming cost V 5 bases and J 7 bases; bases outside gene matches: 6. This CDR3 region has 15 residues. Germline CDR1 is SGHTA and CDR2 is FQGTGA. As DNA, the CDR3 is TGTGCCAGCAGCCCCGGGACAGGGGGCTCAAATGAGCAGTTCTTC. This sequence encodes CASSPGTGGSNEQFF.

The chain joins TRBV4-2 to TRBJ2-5; D possibly uses TRBD1 or TRBD2 (6 bases each). Per the germline V gene, CDR1 is LGHNA and CDR2 is YNFKEQ. V lost 0 bases and J 5 bases, leaving 22 bases between the germline ends. The CDR3 contains 18 residues. The CDR3 reads CASSQDLLGGGRTETQYF. The CDR3 DNA reads as TGTGCCAGCAGCCAAGATCTATTAGGAGGGGGTCGGACGGAGACCCAGTACTTC.

The sample holds a few counts of this clone. DNA for the CDR3: TGTGCCAGCAGCCTAGGACAGGCGGCGCAGACCCAGTACTTC. This sequence encodes CASSLGQAAQTQYF. J is TRBJ2-5 and V is TRBV7-2; TRBD1 aligns across 7 bases. The CDR3 is 14 residues long. V lost 5 bases, J lost 6 bases, and 9 bases stayed unmatched. From germline, CDR1 is SGHTA and CDR2 FQGNSA.

The chain joins TRBV7-9 to TRBJ1-3, with 10 bases aligning to TRBD1. CDR3 size: 14 residues. From germline, CDR1 is SEHNR and CDR2 FQNEAQ (reference sequence). Losses at the gene ends were 3 bases for V and 8 bases for J; bases not matched to a gene: 4. CDR3 nucleotides: TGTGCCAGCAGCTTCGGACAGGGGGTTTACACCATATATTTT. Amino acids: CASSFGQGVYTIYF.

The rearrangement uses TRBV7-9 and TRBJ1-2, with D possibly matching TRBD1 (5 bases). Germline CDR1 SEHNR, CDR2 FQNEAQ (reference sequence). The CDR3 has 15 residues. With 2 bases removed from V and 0 bases from J, the gap between germline ends came to 10 bases. The CDR3 bases are TGTGCCAGCAGCTTAACGGGGGACGCTAACTATGGCTACACCTTC. The encoded protein is CASSLTGDANYGYTF.

The chain has TRBV6-6 and TRBJ1-2, with D possibly TRBD1 on 6 matching bases. Germline lookup yields CDR1 MNHNY and CDR2 SVGAGI (reference sequence). V was trimmed by 4 bases and J by 0 bases, leaving 12 bases between them. The length of the CDR3 is 15 residues. The CDR3 DNA sequence: TGTGCCAGCAGTTCTCCCCGGACAGCTAACTATGGCTACACCTTC. It is translated as CASSSPRTANYGYTF.

The rearrangement joins TRBV5-5 to TRBJ1-1; D unclear. V was trimmed by 0 bases and J by 1 base, leaving 10 bases between them. This CDR3 has 15 residues. Germline assignment: CDR1 SGHKS and CDR2 YYEKEE (reference sequence). In DNA form, the CDR3 reads TGTGCCAGCAGCTTGGCGGCGGCGGGGAACACTGAAGCTTTCTTT. Its translation is CASSLAAAGNTEAFF.

CDR3 sequence reads: CASSQDPTAAYEQYF. The DNA for the CDR3 is TGCGCCAGCAGCCAAGATCCGACGGCGGCCTACGAGCAGTACTTC. J is TRBJ2-7 and V is TRBV4-3, with D hard to call. CDR1 is LGHNA and CDR2 is YSLEER in the germline V gene. The CDR3 loop spans 15 amino acids. V was pared by 0 bases and J by 2 bases, with 11 bases between.

This clone has just a few counts. The genes are TRBV7-9 and TRBJ1-1; D is undetermined. The V end was cut by 4 bases, the J end by 1 base, with 13 bases between. CDR1 is SEHNR and CDR2 is FQNEAQ in the germline V gene (reference sequence). The CDR3 consists of 15 residues. The CDR3 DNA sequence: TGTGCCAGCAGCTCAATACTTTTAACGAACACTGAAGCTTTCTTT. Translating gives CASSSILLTNTEAFF.

The V call is TRBV7-6, the J call TRBJ2-7, with D perhaps matching TRBD2 (7 bases). Germline CDR1 is SGHVS and CDR2 is FNYEAQ. The CDR3 consists of 14 residues. With 2 bases removed from V and 1 base from J, the gap between germline ends came to 9 bases. CDR3 sequence (DNA): TGTGCCAGCAGCTTACGGGGGGCGTCCTACGAGCAGTACTTC. Its protein is CASSLRGASYEQYF.

Written as DNA, the CDR3 is TGCGCCAGCAGCCAAGGTCGAGAGGGCCGGGTCCCTGAGCAGTTCTTC. Protein sequence: CASSQGREGRVPEQFF. The chain links TRBV4-3 to TRBJ2-1; perhaps TRBD2 as D (5 bases). The germline V and J ends were trimmed by 1 base and 9 bases, with 19 bases remaining between them. This CDR3 spans 16 amino acids. Germline CDR1 and CDR2: LGHNA and YSLEER.

The chain employs TRBV9 and TRBJ1-3, with 8 bases matching TRBD1. Losses at the gene ends were 9 bases for V and 7 bases for J; bases not matched to a gene: 9. This CDR3 comprises 13 residues. From germline, CDR1 is SGDLS and CDR2 YYNGEE. CDR3 nucleotides: TGTGCCATCCGGCAGGGGGCTCGGAACACCATATATTTT. Its protein is CAIRQGARNTIYF.

The chain has TRBV6-4 and TRBJ2-3; a possible D gene is TRBD2 (5 bases). Germline values: CDR1 MRHNA, CDR2 SNTAGT. V was trimmed by 2 bases and J by 10 bases, leaving 10 bases between them. This CDR3 region has 12 residues. DNA for the CDR3: TGTGCCAGCAGTGACCCACCGAGGGCGCAGTATTTT. Translation: CASSDPPRAQYF.

The V and J genes are TRBV5-1 and TRBJ1-1, with 11 bases that match TRBD1. V shed 4 bases, J shed 4 bases, and the junction held 3 bases outside the gene matches. The CDR3 contains 14 residues. Per the germline V gene, CDR1 is SGHRS and CDR2 is YFSETQ. The CDR3 DNA follows: TGCGCCAGCAGCGTGGGGACAGGGGGCACTGAAGCTTTCTTT. Protein product: CASSVGTGGTEAFF.

The chain uses TRBV7-3 and TRBJ2-5; 8 bases align to TRBD2. Germline loops: CDR1 SGHTA, CDR2 FQGTGA. The V gene end was trimmed by 2 bases and the J gene end by 5 bases; junction bases not matched to a gene: 10. This CDR3 is 16 amino acids long. CDR3 loop: CASSLFGAGDGETQYF. CDR3 sequence (DNA): TGTGCCAGCAGCTTATTCGGAGCGGGGGACGGGGAGACCCAGTACTTC.

For this clone: The limits of the CDR3 on the DNA are not certain, so only TCRdb's listed CDR3 is given. The chain is built from TRBV29-1 and TRBJ2-6; the DNA was not compared with TRBD2, the D call given in the table. Germline V lookup: CDR1 SQVTM, CDR2 ANQGSEA. The CDR3 region is 8 residues in length, termini included. The CDR3 loop is CSVAGGAF.

The chain joins TRBV11-2 to TRBJ1-1; D is perhaps TRBD1 (5 bases). This CDR3 is 13 amino acids long. Germline V gives CDR1 SGHAT, CDR2 FQNNGV. The V end was cut by 4 bases, the J end by 4 bases, with 10 bases between. The CDR3 spells CASSSRVGTEAFF. CDR3 coding DNA: TGTGCCAGCAGCTCCAGGGTGGGCACTGAAGCTTTCTTT.

This clone was picked up a small number of times. The V call is TRBV6-5, the J call TRBJ1-1, with 7 bases identical to TRBD1. The CDR3 length is 15 residues. The V gene end was trimmed by 6 bases and the J gene end by 1 base; junction bases not matched to a gene: 8. Germline CDR1 is MNHEY and CDR2 is SVGAGI. CDR3 protein: CASRRDSQKNTEAFF. CDR3 DNA: TGTGCCAGCAGGAGGGACAGCCAAAAGAACACTGAAGCTTTCTTT.

The sample holds a few counts of this clone. The genes are TRBV29-1 and TRBJ1-2, with 7 bases fitting TRBD1. The germline V gene has CDR1 SQVTM and CDR2 ANQGSEA. The V and J ends lost 6 bases and 0 bases, in that order; junction bases with no gene match: 10. The CDR3 is 15 amino acids. CDR3 in amino acids: CSVPRQGLANYGYTF. CDR3 DNA: TGCAGCGTCCCGCGACAGGGATTAGCTAACTATGGCTACACCTTC.

J is TRBJ2-3 and V is TRBV5-1; 10 nucleotides align to TRBD2. The germline V gene encodes CDR1 SGHRS and CDR2 YFSETQ. The V and J ends lost 4 bases and 6 bases, in that order; junction bases with no gene match: 11. The CDR3 loop spans 16 amino acids. DNA of the CDR3: TGCGCCAGCAGCCCGGGGAGCGGGGGGGCAAAGGATACGCAGTATTTT. It codes for CASSPGSGGAKDTQYF.

The J gene is TRBJ2-3, the V gene TRBV10-2, with D hard to call. This CDR3 comprises 12 residues. Per germline, CDR1 WSHSY and CDR2 SAAADI. The V end lost 6 bases, the J end lost 2 bases, and 6 bases lay between the germline ends. This CDR3 reads CASSPNTDTQYF. CDR3 in DNA: TGCGCCAGCAGCCCAAACACAGATACGCAGTATTTT.

In its sample, this clone was seen a few times. The V and J genes are TRBV6-5 and TRBJ1-1; D uncertain. The V end lost 0 bases, the J end lost 4 bases, and 9 bases lay between the germline ends. This CDR3 has 14 amino acids. Germline values: CDR1 MNHEY, CDR2 SVGAGI. The CDR3: CASSYSEQPTEAFF. Written as DNA, the CDR3 is TGTGCCAGCAGTTACTCGGAACAGCCCACTGAAGCTTTCTTT.

The chain links TRBV5-1 to TRBJ2-1; TRBD2 is a possible D gene (6 bases). V was clipped by 10 bases and J by 3 bases, with 14 bases between them. The CDR3 totals 13 residues. Per the germline V gene, CDR1 is SGHRS and CDR2 is YFSETQ. CDR3 loop: CAGPGLHYNEQFF. In nucleotides, the CDR3 is TGCGCCGGCCCGGGACTCCACTACAATGAGCAGTTCTTC.

In this sample, this clone turned up once. The chain has TRBV5-1 and TRBJ1-3, with D maybe TRBD1 (5 bases). The CDR3 contains 16 residues. The germline CDR1 and CDR2 sequences are SGHRS and YFSETQ. V was trimmed by 5 bases and J by 0 bases, leaving 15 bases between them. The CDR3 DNA sequence: TGCGCCAGCAGTATATCCGGGGGTACCTCTGGAAACACCATATATTTT. Translating gives CASSISGGTSGNTIYF. The full variable domain, with the rest looked up from reference TRBV5-1 and TRBJ1-3, is KAGVTQTPRYLIKTRGQQVTLSCSPISGHRSVSWYQQTPGQGLQFLFEYFSETQRNKGNFPGRFSGRQFSNSRSEMNVSTLELGDSALYLCASSISGGTSGNTIYFGEGSWLTVV.